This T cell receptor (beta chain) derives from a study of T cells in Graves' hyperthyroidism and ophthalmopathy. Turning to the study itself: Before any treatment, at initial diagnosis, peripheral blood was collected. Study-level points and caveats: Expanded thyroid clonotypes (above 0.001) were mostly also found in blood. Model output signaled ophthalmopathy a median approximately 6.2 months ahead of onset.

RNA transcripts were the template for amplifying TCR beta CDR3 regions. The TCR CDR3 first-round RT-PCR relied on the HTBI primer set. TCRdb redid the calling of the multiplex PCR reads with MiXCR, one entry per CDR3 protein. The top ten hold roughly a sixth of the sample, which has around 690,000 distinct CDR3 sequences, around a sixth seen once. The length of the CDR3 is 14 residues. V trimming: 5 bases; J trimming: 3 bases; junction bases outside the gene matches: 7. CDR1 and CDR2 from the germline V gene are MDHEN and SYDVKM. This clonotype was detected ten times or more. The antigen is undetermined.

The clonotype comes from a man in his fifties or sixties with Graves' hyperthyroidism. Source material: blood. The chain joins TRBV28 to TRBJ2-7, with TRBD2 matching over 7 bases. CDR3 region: CASSVGASGYEQYF. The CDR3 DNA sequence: TGTGCCAGCAGTGTGGGAGCTAGCGGCTACGAGCAGTACTTC.